These T cell receptor beta chains were read from a single sample in a study of T-cell reconstitution after alpha-beta-depleted transplantation in children. TCRdb recomputed calls from the PCR reads with MiXCR, one row per CDR3 protein. The sample holds about 980,000 distinct CDR3 sequences, roughly 29% seen once. This sample comprised PBMCs, mostly from graft donor cells, obtained 360 days after TCRalphabeta/CD19-depleted stem cell transplant. All receptors derive from a boy in the first two years of life who had a stem cell transplant for SCID, so the T cells may come from the graft donor. The CDR3 runs from the conserved cysteine through the conserved F or W. The order of the fields is J gene, D gene, V gene, clone size, CDR3 DNA, CDR3 protein. A D gene is named only where the DNA matches it firmly. A row's size may be missing; if present it is once, few, many or a size class.

TRBJ1-1 | TRBD1 | TRBV6-5 | few | TGTGCCAGCACCGCCGACAGGGTAAGGACTGAAGCTTTCTTT | CASTADRVRTEAFF
TRBJ2-3 | NA | TRBV5-1 | few | TGCGCCAGCAGCTTGGGTTGGGGCATGGACACAGATACGCAGTATTTT | CASSLGWGMDTDTQYF
TRBJ2-3 | TRBD2 | TRBV9 | many | TGTGCCAGCAGCCCCGATGCGGGGGGGCACCACACAGATACGCAGTATTTT | CASSPDAGGHHTDTQYF
TRBJ1-3 | NA | TRBV28 | few | TGTGCCAGCACTACACAGGGCAGTGGAAACACCATATATTTT | CASTTQGSGNTIYF
TRBJ2-3 | NA | TRBV4-1 | few | TGCGCCAGCAGCCAAGATCGTAGTAGAACAGATACGCAGTATTTT | CASSQDRSRTDTQYF
TRBJ1-1 | NA | TRBV10-3 | few | TGTGCCATCAGTGGAGGCGGGAGCGCTGAAGCTTTCTTT | CAISGGGSAEAFF
TRBJ1-5 | NA | TRBV4-1 | NA | TGCGCCAGCAGCCTTGGATGGGGTCCAGGCGGCAATCAGCCCCAGCATTTT | CASSLGWGPGGNQPQHF
TRBJ2-3 | TRBD1 | TRBV4-1 | few | TGCGCCAGCAGCCAAGTGGGGACAGGGCAGTATTTT | CASSQVGTGQYF
TRBJ2-7 | TRBD2 | TRBV29-1 | few | TGCAGCGTTAGAACCGGGACTAACTCCTACGAGCAGTACTTC | CSVRTGTNSYEQYF
TRBJ2-7 | NA | TRBV2 | few | TGTGCCAGCAGTGAGGGGGCGTACTACGAGCAGTACTTC | CASSEGAYYEQYF
TRBJ2-5 | NA | TRBV5-1 | NA | TGCGCCAGCAGCTGGGGGTGGGAGACCCAGTACTTC | CASSWGWETQYF
TRBJ1-1 | NA | TRBV5-6 | NA | TGTGCCAGCAGCCTGGCGGGGGCGGATGGTGGCACTGAAGCTTTCTTT | CASSLAGADGGTEAFF
TRBJ1-5 | TRBD1 | TRBV12-3/TRBV12-4 | few | TGTGCCAGCAGTGCAACAGGGGGCGGGGGTCAGCCCCAGCATTTT | CASSATGGGGQPQHF
TRBJ2-3 | NA | TRBV15 | few | TGTGCCACCAGCACCCCAGGGGCCCCAGATACGCAGTATTTT | CATSTPGAPDTQYF
TRBJ1-1 | TRBD1 | TRBV5-1 | few | TGCGCCAGCAGCCGATTTACAGGGGCGCGGAACACTGAAGCTTTCTTT | CASSRFTGARNTEAFF
TRBJ1-2 | TRBD1 | TRBV7-3 | few | TGTGCCAGCAGAGGACAGGGATCTAACTATGGCTACACCTTC | CASRGQGSNYGYTF
TRBJ1-1 | NA | TRBV12-3/TRBV12-4 | NA | TGTGCCAGCAGCCTTCTTGAGGCCTACACTGAAGCTTTCTTT | CASSLLEAYTEAFF
TRBJ2-3 | NA | TRBV24-1 | few | TGTGCCACCGCGAGGGACGCGACTACAGATACGCAGTATTTT | CATARDATTDTQYF
TRBJ2-7 | NA | TRBV10-2 | NA | TGCGCCAGCAGTGAGTCTAACGAGCAGTACTTC | CASSESNEQYF
TRBJ2-7 | NA | TRBV10-2 | few | TGCGCCAGCAGTGATTTGCGGTCCTACGAGCAGTACTTC | CASSDLRSYEQYF
TRBJ2-2 | TRBD2 | TRBV5-1 | many | TGCGCCAGCAGCTTGACGACCGGCGGGGGGAACACCGGGGAGCTGTTTTTT | CASSLTTGGGNTGELFF
TRBJ2-1 | NA | TRBV5-1 | NA | TGCGCCAGCAGTTTGTGGAGAAACTCCTACAATGAGCAGTTCTTC | CASSLWRNSYNEQFF
TRBJ2-3 | TRBD2 | TRBV29-1 | many | TGCAGCGTTCCCCTAGCGGGGGTTGGAGATACGCAGTATTTT | CSVPLAGVGDTQYF
TRBJ2-7 | TRBD2 | TRBV10-2 | NA | TGCGCCAGCAGTGCCGGGAGGGGTTCCTACGAGCAGTACTTC | CASSAGRGSYEQYF
TRBJ1-1 | NA | TRBV5-1 | NA | TGCGCCAGCAGCTTGGTGGTACGGCAGGGGTACTCAAATGGGAACACTGAAGCTTTCTTT | CASSLVVRQGYSNGNTEAFF
TRBJ1-5 | NA | TRBV28 | few | TGTGCCAGCAGTACCAATCAGCCCCAGCATTTT | CASSTNQPQHF
TRBJ2-4 | NA | TRBV28 | NA | TGTGCCAGCAGTGCCGCAGGCTATTCCGGGACCAGAGTACGCATTCAGTACTTC | CASSAAGYSGTRVRIQYF
TRBJ2-4 | NA | TRBV11-2 | few | TGTGCCAGCAGCTCGCGTGGGATGGGCACCGTAGCCAAAAACATTCAGTACTTC | CASSSRGMGTVAKNIQYF
TRBJ2-1 | NA | TRBV6-5 | NA | TGTGCCAGCAGTTACGACTTTCCAGTCTTATCCTACAATGAGCAGTTCTTC | CASSYDFPVLSYNEQFF
TRBJ2-7 | NA | TRBV20-1 | few | TGCAGTGCCCTAACCGGGATCCCAGGGAACGAGCAGTACTTC | CSALTGIPGNEQYF
TRBJ2-7 | TRBD1 | TRBV2 | once | TGTGCCAGCAGAAAGGGACAGGCGGAGCTCCAGTACTTC | CASRKGQAELQYF
TRBJ1-4 | NA | TRBV12-3/TRBV12-4 | NA | TGTGCCAGCAGTTTGGGGTGGGAAAAACTGTTTTTT | CASSLGWEKLFF
TRBJ2-7 | TRBD2 | TRBV20-1 | NA | TGCAGTGCCAGACTGGGGGGGTCCGGGGAGCAGTACTTC | CSARLGGSGEQYF
TRBJ2-6 | TRBD2 | TRBV10-3 | NA | TGTGCCATCAAAGACGGGACTAGCGGATCTGGGGCCAACGTCCTGACTTTC | CAIKDGTSGSGANVLTF
TRBJ2-2 | TRBD2 | TRBV14 | NA | TGTGCCAGCAGCCAAGTCGGAGGACGGACTAGGTTGGGTTCCGGGGAGCTGTTTTTT | CASSQVGGRTRLGSGELFF
TRBJ1-6 | NA | TRBV27 | NA | TGTGCCAGCAGTTGGATGGGGTCCAATTCACCCCTCCACTTT | CASSWMGSNSPLHF
TRBJ2-1 | TRBD1 | TRBV9 | NA | TGTGCCAGCAGCCCCCTCCTGGGACAGGGAGGGTTCTTC | CASSPLLGQGGFF
TRBJ2-7 | TRBD2 | TRBV6-2/TRBV6-3 | few | TGTGCCAGCAGTTACCCGGGGGAGGGTGACGAGCAGTACTTC | CASSYPGEGDEQYF
TRBJ2-1 | NA | TRBV18 | NA | TGTGCCAGCTCCGCGCAACCTTACAATGAGCAGTTCTTC | CASSAQPYNEQFF
TRBJ2-7 | NA | TRBV20-1 | NA | TGCAGTGCTAGTCCTAGACAGGACCCACCCTACGAGCAGTACTTC | CSASPRQDPPYEQYF
TRBJ2-1 | TRBD2 | TRBV4-1 | few | TGCGCCAGCAGCCAAACCCTAGCGGGGGGGAACAATGAGCAGTTCTTC | CASSQTLAGGNNEQFF
TRBJ2-1 | NA | TRBV5-1 | few | TGCGCCAGCAACTTCGTCCGTCTCAATGAGCAGTTCTTC | CASNFVRLNEQFF
TRBJ1-2 | NA | TRBV28 | few | TGTGCCAGCAGCTCAGGACTCGTTTATGGCTACACCTTC | CASSSGLVYGYTF
TRBJ2-3 | NA | TRBV7-6 | NA | TGTGCCAGCAGCCCCCTCCTAACGGGGGGCGGCACAGATACGCAGTATTTT | CASSPLLTGGGTDTQYF
TRBJ1-2 | TRBD1 | TRBV10-3 | few | TGTGCCATCAGAGGACAGGGAGCTAACTATGGCTACACCTTC | CAIRGQGANYGYTF
TRBJ2-4 | NA | TRBV12-3/TRBV12-4 | NA | TGTGCCAGCACCGACGCGACTAACATTCAGTACTTC | CASTDATNIQYF
TRBJ2-3 | TRBD1 | TRBV7-2 | NA | TGTGCCAGCAGCTTACGCTTCTCTGGACAGGGAAGCACAGATACGCAGTATTTT | CASSLRFSGQGSTDTQYF
TRBJ2-7 | NA | TRBV4-3 | few | TGCGCCAGCAGCCAAGTTGGTGGAGCGTACTCCTACGAGCAGTACTTC | CASSQVGGAYSYEQYF
TRBJ2-3 | NA | TRBV6-1 | few | TGTGCCAGCAGATGGGCGGGGGCCCTCCCAGATACGCAGTATTTT | CASRWAGALPDTQYF
TRBJ1-6 | NA | TRBV27 | few | TGTGCCAGCAGTTTAGTCCCCGACCCCCTGACTTCACCCCTCCACTTT | CASSLVPDPLTSPLHF
TRBJ2-7 | NA | TRBV12-3/TRBV12-4 | NA | TGTGCCAGCAGTGGCATCAGACCCTACGAGCAGTACTTC | CASSGIRPYEQYF
TRBJ1-1 | NA | TRBV20-1 | few | TGCAGTGCTAGGGGCCAGGGGATATCGAACACTGAAGCTTTCTTT | CSARGQGISNTEAFF
TRBJ2-5 | TRBD2 | TRBV9 | few | TGTGCCAGCATCTGGACTAGCGTAGTCCAAGAGACCCAGTACTTC | CASIWTSVVQETQYF
TRBJ2-1 | TRBD2 | TRBV5-1 | many | TGCGCCAGCAGCTTCCCTAGCGGGGACAATGAGCAGTTCTTC | CASSFPSGDNEQFF
TRBJ2-3 | NA | TRBV5-1 | NA | TGCGCCAGCAGCCTGGATTTGGGGGGGCCAACAGATACGCAGTATTTT | CASSLDLGGPTDTQYF